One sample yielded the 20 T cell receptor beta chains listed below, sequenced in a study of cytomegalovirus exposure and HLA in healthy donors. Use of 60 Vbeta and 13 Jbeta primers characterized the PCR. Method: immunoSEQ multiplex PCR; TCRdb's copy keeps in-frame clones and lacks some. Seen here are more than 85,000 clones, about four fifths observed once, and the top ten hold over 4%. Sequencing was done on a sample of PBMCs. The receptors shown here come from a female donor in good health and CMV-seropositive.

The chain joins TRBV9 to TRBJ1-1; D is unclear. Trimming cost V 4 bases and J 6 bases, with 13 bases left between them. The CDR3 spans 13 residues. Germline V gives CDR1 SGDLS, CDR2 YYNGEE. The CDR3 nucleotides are TGTGCCAGCAGCCCCCCGGTTGCGGCTGAAGCTTTCTTT. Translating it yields CASSPPVAAEAFF.

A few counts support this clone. This CDR3 reads CASSSYYNEQFF. CDR3 sequence (DNA): TGTGCCAGTAGTAGTTACTACAATGAGCAGTTCTTC. This chain links TRBV19 with TRBJ2-1; D not certain. Trimming pared 4 bases from V and 3 bases from J, leaving 4 bases between. The CDR3 length is 12 residues. The germline gives CDR1 LNHDA, CDR2 SQIVND (reference sequence).

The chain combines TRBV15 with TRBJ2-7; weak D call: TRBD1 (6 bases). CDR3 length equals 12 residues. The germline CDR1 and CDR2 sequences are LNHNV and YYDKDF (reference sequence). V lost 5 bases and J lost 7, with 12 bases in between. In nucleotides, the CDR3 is TGTGCCACCAGCCACTTCCAGGGGGAGCAGTACTTC. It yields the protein CATSHFQGEQYF.

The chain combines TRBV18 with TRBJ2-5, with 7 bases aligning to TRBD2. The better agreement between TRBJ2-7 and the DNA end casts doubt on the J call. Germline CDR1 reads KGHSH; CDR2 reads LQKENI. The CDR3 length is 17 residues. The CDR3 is CASSPPIFSGLAYEQYF. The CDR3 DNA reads TGTGCCAGCTCACCTCCAATTTTTAGCGGGCTCGCCTACGAGCAGTACTTC.

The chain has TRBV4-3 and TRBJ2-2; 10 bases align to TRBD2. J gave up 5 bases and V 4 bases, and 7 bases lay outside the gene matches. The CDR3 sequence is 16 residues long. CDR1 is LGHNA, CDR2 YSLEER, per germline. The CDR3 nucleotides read TGCGCCAGCAGCCGAACCCTAGCGGGGGTTACCGGGGAGCTGTTTTTT. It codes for CASSRTLAGVTGELFF.

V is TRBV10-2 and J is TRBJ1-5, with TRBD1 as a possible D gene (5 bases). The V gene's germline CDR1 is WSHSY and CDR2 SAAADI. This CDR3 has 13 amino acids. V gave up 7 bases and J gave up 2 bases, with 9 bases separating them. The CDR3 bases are TGCGCCAGCAAAGACAGTGGCAATCAGCCCCAGCATTTT. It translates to CASKDSGNQPQHF.

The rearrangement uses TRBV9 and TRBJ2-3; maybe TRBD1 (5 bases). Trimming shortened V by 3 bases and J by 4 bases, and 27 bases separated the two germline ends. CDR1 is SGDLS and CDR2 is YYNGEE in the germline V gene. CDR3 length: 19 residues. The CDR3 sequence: CASSETPLLGRAGADTQYF. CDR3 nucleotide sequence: TGTGCCAGCAGCGAGACCCCGCTGCTTGGCAGGGCTGGGGCAGATACGCAGTATTTT.

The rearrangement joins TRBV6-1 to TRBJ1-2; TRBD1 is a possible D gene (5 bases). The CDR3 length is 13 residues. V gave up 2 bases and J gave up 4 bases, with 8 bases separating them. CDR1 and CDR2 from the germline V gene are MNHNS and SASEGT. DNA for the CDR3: TGTGCCAGCAGTGAATACGGGGGCTATGGCTACACCTTC. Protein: CASSEYGGYGYTF.

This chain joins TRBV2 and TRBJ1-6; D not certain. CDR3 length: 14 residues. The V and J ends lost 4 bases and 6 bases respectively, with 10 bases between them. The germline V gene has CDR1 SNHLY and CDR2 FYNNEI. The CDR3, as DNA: TGTGCCAGCAGTGGTGGAGGCTTTAATTCACCCCTCCACTTT. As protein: CASSGGGFNSPLHF. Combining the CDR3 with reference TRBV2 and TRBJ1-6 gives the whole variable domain EPEVTQTPSHQVTQMGQEVILRCVPISNHLYFYWYRQILGQKVEFLVSFYNNEISEKSEIFDDQFSVERPDGSNFTLKIRSTKLEDSAMYFCASSGGGFNSPLHFGNGTRLTVT.

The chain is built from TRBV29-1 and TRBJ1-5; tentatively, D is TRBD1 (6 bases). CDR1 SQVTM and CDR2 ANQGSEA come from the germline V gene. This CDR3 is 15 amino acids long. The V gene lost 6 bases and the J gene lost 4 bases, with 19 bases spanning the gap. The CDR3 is CSVRTDGISNQPQHF. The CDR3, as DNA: TGCAGCGTCCGGACAGATGGGATAAGTAATCAGCCCCAGCATTTT.

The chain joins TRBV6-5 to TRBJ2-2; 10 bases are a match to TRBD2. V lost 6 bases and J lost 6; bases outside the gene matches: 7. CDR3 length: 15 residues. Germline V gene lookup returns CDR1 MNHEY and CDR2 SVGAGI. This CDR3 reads CASRGLASGPGELFF. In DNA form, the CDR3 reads TGTGCCAGCAGGGGACTAGCGAGTGGCCCCGGGGAGCTGTTTTTT.

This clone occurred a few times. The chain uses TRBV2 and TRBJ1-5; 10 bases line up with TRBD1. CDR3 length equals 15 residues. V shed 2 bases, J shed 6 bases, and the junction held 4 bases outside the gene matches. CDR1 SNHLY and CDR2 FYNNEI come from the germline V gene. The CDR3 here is CASSELDRGSQPQHF. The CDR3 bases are TGTGCCAGCAGTGAACTGGACAGGGGGTCTCAGCCCCAGCATTTT.

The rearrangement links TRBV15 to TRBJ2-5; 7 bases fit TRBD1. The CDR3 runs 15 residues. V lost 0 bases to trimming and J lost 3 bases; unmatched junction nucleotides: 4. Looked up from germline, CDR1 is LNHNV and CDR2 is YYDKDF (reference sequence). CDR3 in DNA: TGTGCCACCAGCAGAGATGGGACAGAGGAAGAGACCCAGTACTTC. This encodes CATSRDGTEEETQYF.

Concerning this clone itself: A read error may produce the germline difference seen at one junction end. The CDR3 loop is CASSLAKNSQYF. As DNA, the CDR3 is TGTGCCAGCAGCTTAGCCAAAAACAGTCAGTACTTC. This sequence joins TRBV7-2 and TRBJ2-4, with no clear D. CDR1 is SGHTA and CDR2 is FQGNSA in the germline V gene. This CDR3 has 12 residues.

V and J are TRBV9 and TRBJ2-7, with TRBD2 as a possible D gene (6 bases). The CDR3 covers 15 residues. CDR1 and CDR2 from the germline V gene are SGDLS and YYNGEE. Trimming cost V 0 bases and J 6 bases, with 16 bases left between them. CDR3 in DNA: TGTGCCAGCAGCGTAGCTACGCGACTAGATGTCGAGCAGTACTTC. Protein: CASSVATRLDVEQYF.

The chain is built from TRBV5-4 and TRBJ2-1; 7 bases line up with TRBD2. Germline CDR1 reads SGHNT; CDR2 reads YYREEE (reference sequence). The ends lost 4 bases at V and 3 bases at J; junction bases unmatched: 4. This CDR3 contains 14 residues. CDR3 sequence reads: CASSQSGIYNEQFF. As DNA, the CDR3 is TGTGCCAGCAGCCAAAGCGGGATCTACAATGAGCAGTTCTTC.

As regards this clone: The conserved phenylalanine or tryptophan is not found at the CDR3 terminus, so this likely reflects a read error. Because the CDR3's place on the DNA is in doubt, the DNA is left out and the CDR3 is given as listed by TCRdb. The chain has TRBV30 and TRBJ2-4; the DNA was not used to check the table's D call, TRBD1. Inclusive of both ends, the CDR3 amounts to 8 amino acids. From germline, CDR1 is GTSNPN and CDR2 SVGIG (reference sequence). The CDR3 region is CAWSIGTG.

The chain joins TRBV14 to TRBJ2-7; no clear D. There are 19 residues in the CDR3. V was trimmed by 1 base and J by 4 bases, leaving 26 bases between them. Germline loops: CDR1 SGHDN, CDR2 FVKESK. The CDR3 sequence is CASSQADRRVPLREYEQYF. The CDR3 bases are TGTGCCAGCAGCCAAGCCGATCGACGGGTGCCCCTACGTGAGTACGAGCAGTACTTC.

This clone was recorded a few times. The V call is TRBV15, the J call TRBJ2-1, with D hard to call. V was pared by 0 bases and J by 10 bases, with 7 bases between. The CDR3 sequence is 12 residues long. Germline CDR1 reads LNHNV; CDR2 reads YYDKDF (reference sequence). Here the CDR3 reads CATSRELSEQFF. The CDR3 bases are TGTGCCACCAGCAGAGAATTGAGCGAGCAGTTCTTC.

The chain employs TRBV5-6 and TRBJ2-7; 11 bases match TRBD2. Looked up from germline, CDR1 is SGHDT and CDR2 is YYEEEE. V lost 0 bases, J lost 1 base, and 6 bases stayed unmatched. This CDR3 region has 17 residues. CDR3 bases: TGTGCCAGCAGCTTGGGGCTAGCGGGGGGAGCTTCCTACGAGCAGTACTTC. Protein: CASSLGLAGGASYEQYF.